The clone carrying this T cell receptor (beta chain) was detected ten times or more. This specimen comes from a study of neurological immune-mediated disorders. The time point: technical triplicate 2. With 10-nucleotide random UMIs included, cDNA was synthesized by 5'RACE. TCRdb re-called the 5' RACE reads through MiXCR, storing one row per CDR3 protein. The table has more than 50,000 distinct CDR3 sequences, approximately 25% seen once; the top ten hold over 4.5%. Germline CDR1 and CDR2: SGHTA and FQGNSA. V was clipped by 2 bases and J by 0 bases, with 9 bases between them. The CDR3 has 15 amino acids.

The chain carries TRBV7-2 and TRBJ2-3, with D unclear. The TCR sequence derives from a man aged 55 to 69 with HTLV-1-associated myelopathy (HAM/TSP). Sequencing used PBMCs. The DNA for the CDR3 is TGTGCCAGCAGCTTAACCGGCCCAAGCACAGATACGCAGTATTTT. Translated, it gives CASSLTGPSTDTQYF.